This T cell receptor (beta chain) was recorded in a study of cytomegalovirus exposure and HLA in healthy donors. Primers: 60 Vbeta forward and 13 Jbeta reverse. Profiled with immunoSEQ multiplex PCR; TCRdb holds only in-frame clones, not every one. The data hold about 36,000 clones, with over 40% observed a single time. This CDR3 comprises 14 residues. Per the germline V gene, CDR1 is SGHTA and CDR2 is FQGNSA. The V gene lost 0 bases and the J gene lost 0 bases, with 6 bases spanning the gap. The material sequenced was PBMCs. The chain uses TRBV7-2 and TRBJ2-7, with D possibly matching TRBD1 (5 bases). The clonotype originates from a woman in her thirties or forties in good health and CMV-seropositive. CDR3 residues: CASSLARGSYEQYF. The CDR3 nucleotides read TGTGCCAGCAGCTTAGCAAGGGGCTCCTACGAGCAGTACTTC.